This T cell receptor (beta chain) was recovered during a study of siplizumab effects on memory and regulatory T cells. Repertoires were generated with immunoSEQ multiplex PCR, while TCRdb's copy carries only in-frame clones and drops some. The data hold some 100,000 clones, with 96% observed a single time. V gave up 2 bases and J gave up 1 base, with 11 bases separating them. The CDR3 has 15 residues. Germline loops: CDR1 SGHTA, CDR2 FQGTGA. For a few donor pairs, CD4+ naive/memory and CD8+ naive/effector-memory/TEMRA unstimulated subsets were also sequenced. The clonotype was recovered from a human donor in good health. The chain recombines TRBV7-3 with TRBJ2-5, with D possibly being TRBD2 (5 bases). Source material: naive CD4+ T cells sorted from blood. CDR3 loop: CASSLGGSPQETQYF. CDR3 nucleotides: TGTGCCAGCAGCTTAGGAGGTAGTCCCCAAGAGACCCAGTACTTC.